This T cell receptor beta chain was identified during a study of shared clonotypes between healthy human individuals. For the study at large: Participating donors consisted of two women and a few men aged 18 to 49.

This table comes from immunoSEQ multiplex PCR, and its TCRdb copy is limited to in-frame clones, with some not included. Among 2 million to 2.5 million clones listed, 90% to 96% were seen once. The split of CD4+ cells yielded CD45RA+ naive and CD45RA-negative memory subsets. The junction had 4 bases not matched to a gene; V was cut back by 3 bases and J by 5 bases. Germline lookup yields CDR1 SQVTM and CDR2 ANQGSEA. The CDR3 runs to 14 residues. Source material: naive CD4+ T cells sorted from blood. The subset here: CD45RA+ positively selected. The receptor was derived from a man between 18 and 29 years old in good health. The rearrangement links TRBV29-1 to TRBJ1-1; the match to TRBD1 covers 12 bases. The CDR3 sequence is CSVEGQGARTEAFF. The CDR3 nucleotides read TGCAGCGTTGAGGGACAGGGGGCAAGAACTGAAGCTTTCTTT.